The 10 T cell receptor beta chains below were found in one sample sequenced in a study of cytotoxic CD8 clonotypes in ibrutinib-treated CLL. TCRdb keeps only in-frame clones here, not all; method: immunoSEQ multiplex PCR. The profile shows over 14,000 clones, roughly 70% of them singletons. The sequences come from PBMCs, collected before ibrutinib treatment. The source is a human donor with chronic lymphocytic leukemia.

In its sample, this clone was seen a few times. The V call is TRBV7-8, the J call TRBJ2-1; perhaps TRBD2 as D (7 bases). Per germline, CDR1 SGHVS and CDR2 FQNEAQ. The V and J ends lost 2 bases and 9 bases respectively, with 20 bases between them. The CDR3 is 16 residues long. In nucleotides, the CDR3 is TGTGCCAGCAGCTTACTGGTCCGGGGGGCCGGGGGTGAGCAGTTCTTC. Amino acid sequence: CASSLLVRGAGGEQFF. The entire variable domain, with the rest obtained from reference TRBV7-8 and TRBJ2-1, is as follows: GAGVSQSPRYKVAKRGQDVALRCDPISGHVSLFWYQQALGQGPEFLTYFQNEAQLDKSGLPSDRFFAERPEGSVSTLKIQRTQQEDSAVYLCASSLLVRGAGGEQFFGPGTRLTVL.

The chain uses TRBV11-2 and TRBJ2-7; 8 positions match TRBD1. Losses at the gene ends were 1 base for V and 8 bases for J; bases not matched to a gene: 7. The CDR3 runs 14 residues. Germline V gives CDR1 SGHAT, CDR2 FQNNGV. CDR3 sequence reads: CASSLVGQGAQQYF. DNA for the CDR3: TGTGCCAGCAGCTTAGTGGGTCAGGGGGCGCAGCAGTACTTC.

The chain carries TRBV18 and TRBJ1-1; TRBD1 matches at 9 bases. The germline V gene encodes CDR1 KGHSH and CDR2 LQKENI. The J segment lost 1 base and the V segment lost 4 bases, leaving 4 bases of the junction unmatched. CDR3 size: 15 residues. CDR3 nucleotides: TGTGCCAGCTCACTCCGGACAGGGGCGAACACTGAAGCTTTCTTT. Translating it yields CASSLRTGANTEAFF.

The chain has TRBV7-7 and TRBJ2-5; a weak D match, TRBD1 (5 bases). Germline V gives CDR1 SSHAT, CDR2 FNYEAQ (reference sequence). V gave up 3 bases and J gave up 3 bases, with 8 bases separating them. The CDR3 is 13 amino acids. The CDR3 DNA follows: TGTGCCAGCAGCTTGGGGCCAGAAGAGACCCAGTACTTC. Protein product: CASSLGPEETQYF.

The CDR3 reads CASSPGTRGFDEQFF. Written as DNA, the CDR3 is TGTGCCAGCAGCCCCGGGACTAGGGGTTTTGATGAGCAGTTCTTC. The chain joins TRBV11-2 to TRBJ2-1; 8 bases are a match to TRBD2. Trimming cost V 5 bases and J 8 bases; bases outside gene matches: 11. The CDR3 has 15 residues. Germline-derived CDR1 and CDR2 are SGHAT and FQNNGV.

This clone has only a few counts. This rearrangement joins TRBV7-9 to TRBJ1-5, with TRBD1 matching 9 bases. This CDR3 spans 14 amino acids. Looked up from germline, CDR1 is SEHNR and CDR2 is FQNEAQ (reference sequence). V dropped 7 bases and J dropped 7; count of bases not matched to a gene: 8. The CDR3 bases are TGTGCCAGCACACCACAGGGGGCAGAACAGCCCCAGCATTTT. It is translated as CASTPQGAEQPQHF.

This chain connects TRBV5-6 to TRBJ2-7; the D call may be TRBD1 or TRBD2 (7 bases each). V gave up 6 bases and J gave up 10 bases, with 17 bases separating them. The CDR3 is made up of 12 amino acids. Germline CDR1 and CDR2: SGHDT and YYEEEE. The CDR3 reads CASNGRGTAQYF. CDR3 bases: TGTGCCAGCAACGGGCGGGGGACAGCACAGTACTTC.

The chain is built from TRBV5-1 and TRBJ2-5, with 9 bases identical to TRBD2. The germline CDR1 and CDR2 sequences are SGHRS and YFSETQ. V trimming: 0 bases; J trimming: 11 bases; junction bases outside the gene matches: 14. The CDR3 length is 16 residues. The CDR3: CASSLAGASGALEQYF. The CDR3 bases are TGCGCCAGCAGCTTGGCCGGGGCTAGCGGGGCCCTTGAGCAGTACTTC. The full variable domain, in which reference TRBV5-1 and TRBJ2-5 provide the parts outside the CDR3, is KAGVTQTPRYLIKTRGQQVTLSCSPISGHRSVSWYQQTPGQGLQFLFEYFSETQRNKGNFPGRFSGRQFSNSRSEMNVSTLELGDSALYLCASSLAGASGALEQYFGPGTRLLVL.

In DNA, the CDR3 is TGCAGCGTTGGCCCCTACGGCGGGGGAAACACCATATATTTT. Translated: CSVGPYGGGNTIYF. The chain employs TRBV29-1 and TRBJ1-3; no definite D call. V was cut by 4 bases and J by 4 bases, with 14 bases left in between. This CDR3 contains 14 residues. CDR1 is SQVTM, CDR2 ANQGSEA, per germline.

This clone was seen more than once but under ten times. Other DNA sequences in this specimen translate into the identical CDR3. The CDR3 is CASSFLAGTDTQYF. DNA of the CDR3: TGTGCCAGCAGTTTCTTAGCGGGTACAGATACGCAGTATTTT. The chain carries TRBV28 and TRBJ2-3; 7 bases fit TRBD2. This CDR3 spans 14 amino acids. The ends lost 3 bases at V and 3 bases at J; junction bases unmatched: 3. Looked up from germline, CDR1 is MDHEN and CDR2 is SYDVKM.